The 31 T cell receptor beta chains given below trace back to one sample, sequenced in a study of shared clonotypes between healthy human individuals (dated by TCRdb to 2020 to 2021). The protocol used for the library was the immunoSEQ multiplex PCR assay. TCRdb carries this immuneACCESS record with in-frame sequences only. Its versions omit some clonotypes, under half of them owing to an unresolved V gene in the studies checked, with the rest unexplained. This sample gives 470,000 or so clones in total; roughly 80% of them show up just once. The ten largest account for about 13% of the sample. Sequences were obtained from PBMCs. The receptors shown here come from a woman in her 40s in good health. Some clones in this sample may be carry-over from other donors' samples.

The gene calls are TRBV18 and TRBJ2-3; D remains ambiguous. The CDR3 spans 15 residues. V lost 6 bases and J lost 0, with 13 bases in between. Germline V CDR1 and CDR2: KGHSH, LQKENI. The CDR3 protein is CASSPQATSTDTQYF. The CDR3 DNA reads as TGTGCCAGCTCCCCCCAGGCCACTAGCACAGATACGCAGTATTTT.

As concerns this clone: A single base is all that separates this from a far larger clone, so a read error is likely. The chain combines TRBV5-1 with TRBJ1-1, with 7 bases lining up with TRBD1. Trimming took 7 bases from V and 0 from J; bases not matched to a gene: 9. This CDR3 contains 15 residues. CDR1 is SGHRS and CDR2 is YFSETQ in the germline V gene. The CDR3 coding sequence is TGCGCCAGCGGCCCCCGGACAGGCATGAACACTGAAGCTTTCTTT. Its protein product is CASGPRTGMNTEAFF.

The chain recombines TRBV21-1 with TRBJ1-2; the table calls TRBD1, which could not be checked here. TRBV21-1 is annotated as a pseudogene. The CDR3 extends over 15 amino acids. CDR3 protein: CASSKGQGASYGYTF. Written as DNA, the CDR3 is TGTGCCAGCAGCAAGGGACAGGGGGCGAGCTATGGCTACACCTTC.

This clone showed up just a few times. This chain connects TRBV30 to TRBJ2-7; 9 nucleotides agree with TRBD2. The germline gives CDR1 GTSNPN, CDR2 SVGIG (reference sequence). The CDR3 loop spans 18 amino acids. J gave up 3 bases and V 1 base, and 16 bases lay outside the gene matches. The CDR3 region is CAWSANHPLAGTYYEQYF. The CDR3 nucleotides are TGTGCCTGGAGTGCAAATCATCCGCTAGCGGGAACCTACTACGAGCAGTACTTC.

This clone was recorded once. This sequence may be a read error, since a much larger clone differs from it by one base. The genes are TRBV5-4 and TRBJ1-1, with D perhaps matching TRBD1 (5 bases). V was pared by 0 bases and J by 0 bases, with 6 bases between. CDR1 and CDR2 (germline): SGHNT, YYREEE (reference sequence). This CDR3 comprises 14 residues. The CDR3: CASSLVGVNTEAFF. The DNA for the CDR3 is TGTGCCAGCAGCTTGGTGGGGGTGAACACTGAAGCTTTCTTT.

The CDR3 here is CASSETGGKTQYF. The CDR3 DNA is TGTGCCAGTAGTGAGACAGGGGGCAAGACCCAGTACTTC. J is TRBJ2-5 and V is TRBV19; 10 bases are a match to TRBD1. This CDR3 spans 13 amino acids. From germline, CDR1 is LNHDA and CDR2 SQIVND (reference sequence). V lost 5 bases and J lost 6; bases outside the gene matches: 3.

This sequence joins TRBV28 and TRBJ1-5; the D is unclear. V lost 8 bases, J lost 0 bases, and 17 bases lay in between. The CDR3 spans 16 residues. Germline assignment: CDR1 MDHEN and CDR2 SYDVKM. The CDR3 DNA reads as TGTGCCAGCGGACTCCCCGGACGGAATAGCAATCAGCCCCAGCATTTT. This gives the protein CASGLPGRNSNQPQHF.

J is TRBJ2-7 and V is TRBV27; 12 bases align to TRBD2. V gave up 4 bases and J gave up 3 bases; unmatched junction bases: 10. The germline V gene has CDR1 MNHEY and CDR2 SMNVEV (reference sequence). This CDR3 has 17 residues. CDR3 coding DNA: TGTGCCAGCAGTTCGAGGGAGGGACTAGCGGGCTACTACGAGCAGTACTTC. It yields the protein CASSSREGLAGYYEQYF.

This sequence joins TRBV7-2 and TRBJ2-5; perhaps TRBD2 as D (5 bases). The CDR3 extends over 15 amino acids. Germline V gene lookup returns CDR1 SGHTA and CDR2 FQGNSA. The V gene lost 2 bases and the J gene lost 10 bases, with 20 bases spanning the gap. The CDR3 is CASSLNPANVGGQYF. The CDR3 DNA follows: TGTGCCAGCAGCTTAAATCCGGCGAACGTCGGAGGCCAGTACTTC. Supplemented by reference TRBV7-2 and TRBJ2-5, the full variable domain reads GAGVSQSPSNKVTEKGKDVELRCDPISGHTALYWYRQSLGQGLEFLIYFQGNSAPDKSGLPSDRFSAERTGGSVSTLTIQRTQQEDSAVYLCASSLNPANVGGQYFGPGTRLLVL.

Concerning this clone: With only one base between it and a far larger clone, this is likely a read error. This chain links TRBV19 with TRBJ2-7, with unresolved D. The CDR3 has 14 amino acids. V was shortened by 8 bases and J by 10 bases, with 24 bases between the two germline ends. Germline CDR1 reads LNHDA; CDR2 reads SQIVND (reference sequence). CDR3 coding DNA: TGTGCCAGTTTGGTCCAGACGCCCTCCACCCGACAGTACTTC. The encoded protein is CASLVQTPSTRQYF. The whole variable domain, remainder taken from reference TRBV19 and TRBJ2-7, is DGGITQSPKYLFRKEGQNVTLSCEQNLNHDAMYWYRQDPGQGLRLIYYSQIVNDFQKGDIAEGYSVSREKKESFPLTVTSAQKNPTAFYLCASLVQTPSTRQYFGPGTRLTVT.

This clone was recorded at least ten times. The chain has TRBV14 and TRBJ2-7; D is possibly TRBD1 (5 bases). Per the germline V gene, CDR1 is SGHDN and CDR2 is FVKESK. The CDR3 loop spans 14 amino acids. V was trimmed by 1 base and J by 0 bases, leaving 7 bases between them. The CDR3 sequence: CASSQVQASYEQYF. In DNA form, the CDR3 reads TGTGCCAGCAGCCAAGTACAGGCCTCCTACGAGCAGTACTTC. Based on the CDR3 plus reference TRBV14 and TRBJ2-7, the full variable domain is EAGVTQFPSHSVIEKGQTVTLRCDPISGHDNLYWYRRVMGKEIKFLLHFVKESKQDESGMPNNRFLAERTGGTYSTLKVQPAELEDSGVYFCASSQVQASYEQYFGPGTRLTVT.

This sequence joins TRBV29-1 and TRBJ1-4; D not certain. Trimming cost V 5 bases and J 1 base, with 11 bases left between them. The CDR3 is 14 residues long. Germline loops: CDR1 SQVTM, CDR2 ANQGSEA. The CDR3 spells CSVWTGETNEKLFF. CDR3 coding DNA: TGCAGCGTTTGGACCGGTGAAACTAATGAAAAACTGTTTTTT. Complete variable domain (other parts from reference TRBV29-1 and TRBJ1-4): SAVISQKPSRDICQRGTSLTIQCQVDSQVTMMFWYRQQPGQSLTLIATANQGSEATYESGFVIDKFPISRPNLTFSTLTVSNMSPEDSSIYLCSVWTGETNEKLFFGSGTQLSVL.

CDR3 coding DNA: TGCGCCAGCAGCGCCGTGGACACTGAAGCTTTCTTT. As protein: CASSAVDTEAFF. The V and J genes are TRBV5-1 and TRBJ1-1; D is ambiguous. This CDR3 spans 12 amino acids. Germline V gene sequence: CDR1 SGHRS, CDR2 YFSETQ. Trimming cost V 4 bases and J 3 bases, with 7 bases left between them. The variable domain in full, completed from reference TRBV5-1 and TRBJ1-1, reads KAGVTQTPRYLIKTRGQQVTLSCSPISGHRSVSWYQQTPGQGLQFLFEYFSETQRNKGNFPGRFSGRQFSNSRSEMNVSTLELGDSALYLCASSAVDTEAFFGQGTRLTVV.

The chain links TRBV27 to TRBJ2-7; 10 nucleotides align to TRBD2. Germline V gene lookup returns CDR1 MNHEY and CDR2 SMNVEV (reference sequence). V lost 5 bases, J lost 3 bases, and 7 bases stayed unmatched. The CDR3 loop spans 15 amino acids. CDR3 protein: CASSPPLAGFYEQYF. The CDR3 region has the DNA TGTGCCAGCAGTCCACCACTAGCGGGGTTCTACGAGCAGTACTTC.

This sequence joins TRBV18 and TRBJ2-7; 7 positions agree with TRBD1. Germline V CDR1 and CDR2: KGHSH, LQKENI. The V gene end was trimmed by 3 bases and the J gene end by 4 bases; junction bases not matched to a gene: 3. The CDR3 spans 13 residues. The CDR3 DNA sequence: TGTGCCAGCTCACCGGGACAGCAATACGAGCAGTACTTC. Translated: CASSPGQQYEQYF. The variable domain in full, completed from reference TRBV18 and TRBJ2-7, reads NAGVMQNPRHLVRRRGQEARLRCSPMKGHSHVYWYRQLPEEGLKFMVYLQKENIIDESGMPKERFSAEFPKEGPSILRIQQVVRGDSAAYFCASSPGQQYEQYFGPGTRLTVT.

The chain employs TRBV5-1 and TRBJ2-7, with no clear D. In germline, CDR1 is SGHRS, CDR2 YFSETQ. This CDR3 comprises 14 residues. V lost 0 bases, J lost 2 bases, and 9 bases lay in between. Here the CDR3 DNA reads TGCGCCAGCAGCTTGGAAGGCCTGACCTACGAGCAGTACTTC. Its protein product is CASSLEGLTYEQYF.

The chain joins TRBV4-3 to TRBJ2-3; no clear D gene. V lost 1 base to trimming and J lost 4 bases, with 9 bases between them. There are 14 residues in the CDR3. Germline CDR1 LGHNA, CDR2 YSLEER. The CDR3 is CASSQGVRADTQYF. Written as DNA, the CDR3 is TGCGCCAGCAGCCAAGGTGTAAGGGCAGATACGCAGTATTTT.

This clone was recorded only once. The chain links TRBV5-6 to TRBJ1-4; 9 bases align to TRBD1. The germline CDR1 and CDR2 sequences are SGHDT and YYEEEE. This CDR3 contains 15 residues. V shed 2 bases, J shed 6 bases, and the junction held 5 bases outside the gene matches. As DNA, the CDR3 is TGTGCCAGCAGCTTAACAGGGGGCGCGGATGAAAAACTGTTTTTT. This translates into CASSLTGGADEKLFF. The whole variable domain, filled in from reference TRBV5-6 and TRBJ1-4, reads DAGVTQSPTHLIKTRGQQVTLRCSPKSGHDTVSWYQQALGQGPQFIFQYYEEEERQRGNFPDRFSGHQFPNYSSELNVNALLLGDSALYLCASSLTGGADEKLFFGSGTQLSVL.

CDR3 sequence reads: CASSDAGATPYEQYF. The DNA of the CDR3 is TGTGCCAGCAGTGATGCGGGAGCGACCCCCTACGAGCAGTACTTC. The rearrangement links TRBV2 to TRBJ2-7, with 7 positions matching TRBD2. After removal of 3 bases from V and 2 bases from J, the junction contained 7 bases not matched to a gene. CDR1 is SNHLY, CDR2 FYNNEI, per germline. The CDR3 totals 15 residues.

On this clone: A far larger clone is a single base away, which makes a read error likely. Additional DNA sequences in this sample encode the identical CDR3. V gene TRBV7-8 combines with J gene TRBJ2-7, with D unresolved. Germline CDR1 is SGHVS and CDR2 is FQNEAQ. Between the trimmed V and J ends, which lost 6 bases and 4 bases, there was a span of 19 bases. The CDR3 has 15 residues. The CDR3, as DNA: TGTGCCAGCAGTTTCCTCCGCTACTCACCATACGAGCAGTACTTC. It specifies CASSFLRYSPYEQYF.

In its sample, this clone was seen a few times. The genes are TRBV2 and TRBJ2-5, with a tentative D call TRBD2 (7 bases). The V end lost 6 bases, the J end lost 1 base, and 15 bases lay between the germline ends. This CDR3 is built from 15 residues. Germline CDR1 SNHLY, CDR2 FYNNEI. In nucleotides, the CDR3 is TGTGCCAGCAGCCTAGAGGGGGGGTCCCAAGAGACCCAGTACTTC. This translates into CASSLEGGSQETQYF. Supplemented by reference TRBV2 and TRBJ2-5, the full variable domain reads EPEVTQTPSHQVTQMGQEVILRCVPISNHLYFYWYRQILGQKVEFLVSFYNNEISEKSEIFDDQFSVERPDGSNFTLKIRSTKLEDSAMYFCASSLEGGSQETQYFGPGTRLLVL.

This chain uses TRBV5-1 with TRBJ2-3; TRBD2 matches at 7 bases. CDR1 is SGHRS, CDR2 YFSETQ, per germline. With V trimmed by 0 bases and J by 3 bases, 7 bases remained unmatched. This CDR3 has 16 amino acids. In DNA form, the CDR3 reads TGCGCCAGCAGCTTGGCTACGGCGGGAGAAACAGATACGCAGTATTTT. Residues: CASSLATAGETDTQYF. Full variable domain (remainder filled in from reference TRBV5-1 and TRBJ2-3): KAGVTQTPRYLIKTRGQQVTLSCSPISGHRSVSWYQQTPGQGLQFLFEYFSETQRNKGNFPGRFSGRQFSNSRSEMNVSTLELGDSALYLCASSLATAGETDTQYFGPGTRLTVL.

The rearrangement joins TRBV28 to TRBJ1-2; TRBD1 matches at 11 bases. Looked up from germline, CDR1 is MDHEN and CDR2 is SYDVKM. The CDR3 is 19 amino acids. The trim removed 6 bases at V and 2 bases at J, leaving 17 bases unmatched. In nucleotides, the CDR3 is TGTGCCAGCAGCTTAAGAACCTATAGGACAGGGGGCACGAACTATGGCTACACCTTC. Translation gives CASSLRTYRTGGTNYGYTF.

This chain links TRBV2 with TRBJ2-2; D not certain. Germline CDR1 SNHLY, CDR2 FYNNEI. Trimming stripped 5 bases from V and 4 bases from J, with 14 bases between. The CDR3 is 15 residues long. The CDR3 DNA reads as TGTGCCAGCAGTTCCGGGCCCCAGCGCACCGGGGAGCTGTTTTTT. Protein: CASSSGPQRTGELFF. Full variable domain (rest looked up from reference TRBV2 and TRBJ2-2): EPEVTQTPSHQVTQMGQEVILRCVPISNHLYFYWYRQILGQKVEFLVSFYNNEISEKSEIFDDQFSVERPDGSNFTLKIRSTKLEDSAMYFCASSSGPQRTGELFFGEGSRLTVL.

The gene calls are TRBV9 and TRBJ1-5; the D is unclear. The CDR3 covers 13 residues. Deletions cut 0 bases from V and 6 bases from J, with 7 bases between. Germline V gene lookup returns CDR1 SGDLS and CDR2 YYNGEE. CDR3: CASSVDESQPQHF. CDR3 sequence (DNA): TGTGCCAGCAGCGTAGACGAGTCTCAGCCCCAGCATTTT. Based on the CDR3 plus reference TRBV9 and TRBJ1-5, the full variable domain is DSGVTQTPKHLITATGQRVTLRCSPRSGDLSVYWYQQSLDQGLQFLIQYYNGEERAKGNILERFSAQQFPDLHSELNLSSLELGDSALYFCASSVDESQPQHFGDGTRLSIL.

The chain has TRBV5-1 and TRBJ2-1; D is perhaps TRBD2 (6 bases). V was shortened by 2 bases and J by 13 bases, with 19 bases between the two germline ends. The germline V gene encodes CDR1 SGHRS and CDR2 YFSETQ. CDR3 size: 14 residues. CDR3 in DNA: TGCGCCAGCAGCTTTGGAGGCGGGACCTTCGTTCAGTTCTTC. Protein sequence: CASSFGGGTFVQFF.

This clone has at least ten counts. CDR3 sequence reads: CASSFLLANTYNEQFF. CDR3 nucleotides: TGTGCCAGCAGTTTCCTCCTGGCTAACACCTACAATGAGCAGTTCTTC. This chain uses TRBV28 with TRBJ2-1, with D unresolved. The V gene's germline CDR1 is MDHEN and CDR2 SYDVKM. The V gene lost 3 bases and the J gene lost 2 bases, with 14 bases spanning the gap. The CDR3 is 16 residues long.

The chain joins TRBV7-6 to TRBJ1-4, with D possibly TRBD1 on 6 matching bases. Trimming took off 0 bases at V and 7 bases at J, with 15 bases between the two ends. The CDR3 covers 16 residues. Germline V gene sequence: CDR1 SGHVS, CDR2 FNYEAQ. DNA for the CDR3: TGTGCCAGCAGCTTAGCGCCGGGGGGCATAGGTGAAAAACTGTTTTTT. Translation: CASSLAPGGIGEKLFF.

This clone showed up just once. The V call is TRBV15, the J call TRBJ2-7; no clear D. V lost 0 bases to trimming and J lost 6 bases, with 12 bases between them. The CDR3 loop spans 14 amino acids. CDR1 is LNHNV, CDR2 YYDKDF, per germline (reference sequence). The DNA for the CDR3 is TGTGCCACCAGCAGAGATCGACAACCTTCCGAGCAGTACTTC. Amino acid sequence: CATSRDRQPSEQYF. The variable domain in full, completed from reference TRBV15 and TRBJ2-7, reads DAMVIQNPRYQVTQFGKPVTLSCSQTLNHNVMYWYQQKSSQAPKLLFHYYDKDFNNEADTPDNFQSRRPNTSFCFLDIRSPGLGDTAMYLCATSRDRQPSEQYFGPGTRLTVT.

Turning to this clone: This likely stems from a read error, as it lies one base from a far larger clone. The chain employs TRBV19 and TRBJ1-5; perhaps TRBD1 as D (6 bases). Germline V CDR1 and CDR2: LNHDA, SQIVND (reference sequence). The CDR3 contains 14 residues. CDR3 region: CASSIRGERQHQHF. CDR3 nucleotides: TGTGCCAGTAGTATAAGGGGGGAGCGTCAGCACCAGCATTTT.

This clone was seen more than once but under ten times. The V and J genes are TRBV29-1 and TRBJ2-7; TRBD1 matches at 9 bases. V shed 8 bases and J 1 base; nucleotides not matched to a gene: 6. Germline V gene sequence: CDR1 SQVTM, CDR2 ANQGSEA. The CDR3 is 13 amino acids. The CDR3 nucleotides read TGCAGCACTTCCGGGACAGGGTCCTACGAGCAGTACTTC. Its protein is CSTSGTGSYEQYF.